The clone carrying this TCR beta chain is a singleton in its sample. Its cognate antigen is unknown. This record comes from a study of cytomegalovirus exposure and HLA in healthy donors. Study-wide results and limits: The CMV antigen specificity of three CMV-associated chains was confirmed through in vitro analysis. It was fewer than 200 TCR beta chains that were listed as cytomegalovirus-associated.

The protocol was immunoSEQ multiplex PCR, while the TCRdb copy is restricted to in-frame clones and leaves out a portion. The sample has about 220,000 clones; approximately 90% are singletons. V lost 2 bases, J lost 0 bases, and 5 bases lay in between. The length of the CDR3 is 14 residues. The germline gives CDR1 MNHEY, CDR2 SVGAGI. The TCR originated in a young man in good health and CMV-seronegative. Sequences were obtained from PBMCs. V is TRBV6-5 and J is TRBJ1-3; D gene unclear. The CDR3 protein is CASSYRSSGNTIYF. Written as DNA, the CDR3 is TGTGCCAGCAGTTACCGGAGCTCTGGAAACACCATATATTTT.